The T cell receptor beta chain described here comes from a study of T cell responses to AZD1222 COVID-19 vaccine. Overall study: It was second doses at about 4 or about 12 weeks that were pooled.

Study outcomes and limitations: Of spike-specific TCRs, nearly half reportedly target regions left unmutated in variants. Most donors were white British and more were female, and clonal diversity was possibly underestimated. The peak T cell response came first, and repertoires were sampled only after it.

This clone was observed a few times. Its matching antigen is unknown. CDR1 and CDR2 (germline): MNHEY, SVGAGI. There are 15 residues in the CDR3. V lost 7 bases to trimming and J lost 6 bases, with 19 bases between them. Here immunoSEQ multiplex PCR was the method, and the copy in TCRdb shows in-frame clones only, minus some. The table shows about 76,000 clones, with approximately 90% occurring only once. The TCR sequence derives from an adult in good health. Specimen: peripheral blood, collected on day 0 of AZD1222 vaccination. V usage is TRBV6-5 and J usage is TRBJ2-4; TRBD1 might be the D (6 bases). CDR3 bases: TGTGCCAGCACCGTCGGGGCAGGGGCGGGAAACATTCAGTACTTC. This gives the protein CASTVGAGAGNIQYF.